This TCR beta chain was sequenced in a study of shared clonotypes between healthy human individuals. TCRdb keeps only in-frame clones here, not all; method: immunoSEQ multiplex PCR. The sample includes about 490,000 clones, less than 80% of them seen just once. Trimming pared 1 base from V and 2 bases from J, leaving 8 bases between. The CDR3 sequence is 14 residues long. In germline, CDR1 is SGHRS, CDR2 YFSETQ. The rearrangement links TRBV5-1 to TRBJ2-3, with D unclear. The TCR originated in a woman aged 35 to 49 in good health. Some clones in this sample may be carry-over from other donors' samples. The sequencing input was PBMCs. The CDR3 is CASSLNHITDTQYF. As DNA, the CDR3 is TGCGCCAGCAGCTTGAACCATATCACAGATACGCAGTATTTT. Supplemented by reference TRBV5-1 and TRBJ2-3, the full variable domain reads KAGVTQTPRYLIKTRGQQVTLSCSPISGHRSVSWYQQTPGQGLQFLFEYFSETQRNKGNFPGRFSGRQFSNSRSEMNVSTLELGDSALYLCASSLNHITDTQYFGPGTRLTVL.